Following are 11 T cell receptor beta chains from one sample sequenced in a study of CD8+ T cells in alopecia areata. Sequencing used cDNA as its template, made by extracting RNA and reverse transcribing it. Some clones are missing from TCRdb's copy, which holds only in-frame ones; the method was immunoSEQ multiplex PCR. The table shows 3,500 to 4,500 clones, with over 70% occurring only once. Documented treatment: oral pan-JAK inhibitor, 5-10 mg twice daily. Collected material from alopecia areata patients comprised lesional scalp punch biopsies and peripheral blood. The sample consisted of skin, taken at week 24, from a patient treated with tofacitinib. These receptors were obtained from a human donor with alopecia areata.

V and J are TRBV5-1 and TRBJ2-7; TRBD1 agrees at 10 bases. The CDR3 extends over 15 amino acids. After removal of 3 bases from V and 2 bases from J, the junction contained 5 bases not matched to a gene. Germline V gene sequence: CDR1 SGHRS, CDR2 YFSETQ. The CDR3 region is CASSSSGQGPYEQYF. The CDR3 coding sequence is TGCGCCAGCAGCTCCTCGGGACAGGGGCCCTACGAGCAGTACTTC.

In DNA, the CDR3 is TGCGCCAGCAGCCACTATACCGGACAGGGCGCCTACAATGAGCAGTTCTTC. It yields the protein CASSHYTGQGAYNEQFF. The genes are TRBV4-3 and TRBJ2-1, with 8 bases lining up with TRBD1. Germline V gene lookup returns CDR1 LGHNA and CDR2 YSLEER. CDR3 length equals 17 residues. The trim removed 3 bases at V and 2 bases at J, leaving 9 bases unmatched.

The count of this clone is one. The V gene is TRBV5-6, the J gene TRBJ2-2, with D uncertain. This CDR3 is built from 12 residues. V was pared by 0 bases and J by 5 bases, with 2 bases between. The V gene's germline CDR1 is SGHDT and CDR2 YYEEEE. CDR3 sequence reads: CASSLDTGELFF. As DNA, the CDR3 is TGTGCCAGCAGCTTGGATACCGGGGAGCTGTTTTTT.

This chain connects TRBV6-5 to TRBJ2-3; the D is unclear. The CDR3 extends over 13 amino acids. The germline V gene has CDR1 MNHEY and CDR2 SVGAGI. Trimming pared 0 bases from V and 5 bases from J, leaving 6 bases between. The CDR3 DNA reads TGTGCCAGCAGTTACTCCCCAGGAGATACGCAGTATTTT. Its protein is CASSYSPGDTQYF.

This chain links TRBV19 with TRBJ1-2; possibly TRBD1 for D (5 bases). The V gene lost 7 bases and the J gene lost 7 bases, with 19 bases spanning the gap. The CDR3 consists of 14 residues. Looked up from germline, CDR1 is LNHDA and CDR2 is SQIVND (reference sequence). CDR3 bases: TGTGCCAGTACCTCAGGCCGACAGTTCGGTGGCTACACCTTC. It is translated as CASTSGRQFGGYTF.

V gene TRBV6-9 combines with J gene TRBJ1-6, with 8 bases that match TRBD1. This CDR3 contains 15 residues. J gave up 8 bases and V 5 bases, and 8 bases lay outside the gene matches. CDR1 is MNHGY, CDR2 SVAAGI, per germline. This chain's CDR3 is CASSVTGTGDSPLHF. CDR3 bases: TGTGCCAGCAGTGTTACCGGGACAGGCGATTCACCCCTCCACTTT.

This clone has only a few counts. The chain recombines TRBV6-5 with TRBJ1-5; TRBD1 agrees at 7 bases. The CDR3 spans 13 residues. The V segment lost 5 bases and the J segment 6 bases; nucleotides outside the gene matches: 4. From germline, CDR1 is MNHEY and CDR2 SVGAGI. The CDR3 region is CASSGTVAQPQHF. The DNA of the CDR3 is TGTGCCAGCAGTGGGACAGTTGCTCAGCCCCAGCATTTT.

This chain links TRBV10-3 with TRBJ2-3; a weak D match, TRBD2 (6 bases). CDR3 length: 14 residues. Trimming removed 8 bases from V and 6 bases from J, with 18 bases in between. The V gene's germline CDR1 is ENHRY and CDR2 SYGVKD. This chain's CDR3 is CAIGAAGNRDTQYF. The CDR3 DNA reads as TGTGCCATCGGTGCGGCGGGGAATCGCGATACGCAGTATTTT.

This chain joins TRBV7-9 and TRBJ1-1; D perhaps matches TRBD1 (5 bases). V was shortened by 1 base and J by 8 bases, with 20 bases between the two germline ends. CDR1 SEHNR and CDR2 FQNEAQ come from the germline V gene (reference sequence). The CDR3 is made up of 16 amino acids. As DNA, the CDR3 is TGTGCCAGCAGCTTAGGGGGGTTCCGGTTCGGGGAGGAAGCTTTCTTT. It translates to CASSLGGFRFGEEAFF.

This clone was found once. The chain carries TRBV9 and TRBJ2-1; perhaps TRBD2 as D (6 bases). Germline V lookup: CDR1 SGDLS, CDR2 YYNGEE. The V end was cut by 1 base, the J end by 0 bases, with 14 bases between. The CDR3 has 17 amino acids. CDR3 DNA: TGTGCCAGCAGCGTAACTGTCGGGAGTCGCTCCTACAATGAGCAGTTCTTC. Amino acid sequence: CASSVTVGSRSYNEQFF.

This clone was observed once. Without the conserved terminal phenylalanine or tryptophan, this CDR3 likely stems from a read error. CDR3 DNA: TGTGCCAGCAGCTTAGGAGCAACCTACGAGCAGTACCTC. Protein sequence: CASSLGATYEQYL. This chain uses TRBV7-2 with TRBJ2-7; D unclear. The CDR3 consists of 13 residues. V shed 1 base and J shed 2 bases, with 6 bases lying between them. CDR1 is SGHTA, CDR2 FQGNSA, per germline.